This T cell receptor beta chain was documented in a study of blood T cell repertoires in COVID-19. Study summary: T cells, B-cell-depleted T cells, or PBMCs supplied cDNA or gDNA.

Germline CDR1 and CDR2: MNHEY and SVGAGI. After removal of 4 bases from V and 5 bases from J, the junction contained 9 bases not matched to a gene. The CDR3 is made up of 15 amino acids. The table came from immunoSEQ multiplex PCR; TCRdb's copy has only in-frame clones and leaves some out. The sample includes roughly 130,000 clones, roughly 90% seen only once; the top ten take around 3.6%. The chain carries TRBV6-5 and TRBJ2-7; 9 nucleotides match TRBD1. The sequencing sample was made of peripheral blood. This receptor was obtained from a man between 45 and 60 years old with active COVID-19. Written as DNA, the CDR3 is TGTGCCAGCAGTTTACAGGGGGCCTATTTCGACGAGCAGTACTTC. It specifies CASSLQGAYFDEQYF.